Below, 15 T cell receptor beta chains from the same sample are listed, as sequenced in a study of OX40 agonist ivuxolimab in advanced cancers. Profiled with immunoSEQ multiplex PCR; TCRdb holds only in-frame clones, not every one. The sample records 65,000 to 90,000 clones, 91% being singletons. The sample consisted of CD4+ or CD8+ T cells sorted from blood, taken in a trial of the OX40 agonist ivuxolimab. The receptors originated from an adult with an advanced solid tumor such as melanoma, head and neck, liver or kidney cancer.

V usage is TRBV4-2 and J usage is TRBJ2-3, with 8 bases aligning to TRBD2. CDR1 is LGHNA, CDR2 YNFKEQ, per germline. The V and J ends lost 3 bases and 0 bases, in that order; junction bases with no gene match: 8. This CDR3 region has 17 residues. The CDR3 reads CASSQRISGGSTDTQYF. DNA of the CDR3: TGTGCCAGCAGCCAGCGAATCAGCGGGGGCAGCACAGATACGCAGTATTTT.

The chain combines TRBV28 with TRBJ1-6; D gene unclear. CDR1 and CDR2 (germline): MDHEN, SYDVKM. Between the trimmed V and J ends, which lost 2 bases and 7 bases, there was a span of 9 bases. The CDR3 is 14 residues long. The DNA for the CDR3 is TGTGCCAGCAGTTTACAGCCTGGGAATTCACCCCTCCACTTT. This translates into CASSLQPGNSPLHF.

J is TRBJ1-1 and V is TRBV28; D is ambiguous. V shed 1 base and J shed 1 base, with 7 bases lying between them. This CDR3 is built from 14 residues. Germline CDR1 reads MDHEN; CDR2 reads SYDVKM. The CDR3 sequence: CASSLFGENTEAFF. Written as DNA, the CDR3 is TGTGCCAGCAGTTTATTTGGGGAGAACACTGAAGCTTTCTTT.

This clone appeared a single time. The V call is TRBV19, the J call TRBJ1-5, with D unclear. Between the trimmed V and J ends, which lost 2 bases and 4 bases, there was a span of 9 bases. The CDR3 has 14 amino acids. In germline, CDR1 is LNHDA, CDR2 SQIVND (reference sequence). As DNA, the CDR3 is TGTGCCAGTAGTATAATGGACTGGAATCAGCCCCAGCATTTT. Encoded protein: CASSIMDWNQPQHF.

This chain joins TRBV19 and TRBJ1-5; 9 nucleotides line up with TRBD1. With V trimmed by 1 base and J by 4 bases, 8 bases remained unmatched. Germline V gene data show CDR1 as LNHDA and CDR2 as SQIVND (reference sequence). The CDR3 loop spans 17 amino acids. The CDR3, as DNA: TGTGCCAGTAGTATAGCAACGGACAGGGGATCAAATCAGCCCCAGCATTTT. Encoded protein: CASSIATDRGSNQPQHF.

The J gene is TRBJ1-5, the V gene TRBV7-2, with a tentative D call TRBD1 (6 bases). CDR1 is SGHTA and CDR2 is FQGNSA in the germline V gene. V was trimmed by 3 bases and J by 6 bases, leaving 15 bases between them. This CDR3 region has 15 residues. Here the CDR3 reads CASSFHQGLIQPQHF. CDR3 in DNA: TGTGCCAGCAGCTTTCATCAGGGGTTGATTCAGCCCCAGCATTTT.

CDR3 coding DNA: TGCGCCAGCAGCCAAAGCGGGGGGGAGTTCTCTGAGCAGTTCTTC. This codes for CASSQSGGEFSEQFF. The chain employs TRBV4-3 and TRBJ2-1, with 10 bases identical to TRBD2. The CDR3 is made up of 15 amino acids. Germline V gene data show CDR1 as LGHNA and CDR2 as YSLEER. The V segment lost 2 bases and the J segment 9 bases; nucleotides outside the gene matches: 7.

The rearrangement uses TRBV4-3 and TRBJ1-2, with TRBD1 as a possible D gene (6 bases). Looked up from germline, CDR1 is LGHNA and CDR2 is YSLEER. The ends were cut back, 3 bases at V and 0 bases at J, with 20 bases in the middle. This CDR3 has 18 amino acids. The CDR3 sequence is CASSHDNREVGTNYGYTF. CDR3 DNA sequence: TGCGCCAGCAGCCACGATAACAGGGAGGTGGGGACTAACTATGGCTACACCTTC.

The chain couples TRBV27 to TRBJ1-5, with D unresolved. The CDR3 length is 14 residues. V lost 6 bases to trimming and J lost 2 bases, with 11 bases between them. Germline CDR1 is MNHEY and CDR2 is SMNVEV (reference sequence). CDR3 in DNA: TGTGCCAGCAGGCCGGGGTTGGGCAATCAGCCCCAGCATTTT. Translated, it gives CASRPGLGNQPQHF.

The chain employs TRBV15 and TRBJ2-3; no reliable D call. V was shortened by 0 bases and J by 2 bases, with 9 bases between the two germline ends. The CDR3 spans 15 residues. Germline V gives CDR1 LNHNV, CDR2 YYDKDF (reference sequence). The CDR3 region has the DNA TGTGCCACCAGCAGAGATATGGGGAACACAGATACGCAGTATTTT. Protein product: CATSRDMGNTDTQYF.

This chain connects TRBV6-5 to TRBJ2-3, with D unresolved. This CDR3 contains 11 residues. The germline V gene encodes CDR1 MNHEY and CDR2 SVGAGI. Trimming pared 7 bases from V and 7 bases from J, leaving 9 bases between. CDR3 loop: CASNVGNTQYF. The CDR3 coding sequence is TGTGCCAGCAATGTGGGTAATACGCAGTATTTT.

The J gene is TRBJ2-1, the V gene TRBV4-3, with 12 bases fitting TRBD2. The CDR3 is 15 residues long. Germline loops: CDR1 LGHNA, CDR2 YSLEER. The trim removed 2 bases at V and 8 bases at J, leaving 4 bases unmatched. The CDR3 is CASSQKTSGRYEQFF. CDR3 coding DNA: TGCGCCAGCAGCCAAAAGACTAGCGGGAGATATGAGCAGTTCTTC.

The chain carries TRBV7-3 and TRBJ1-5; maybe TRBD1 (5 bases). The V gene lost 5 bases and the J gene lost 5 bases, with 10 bases spanning the gap. This CDR3 is built from 13 residues. The V gene's germline CDR1 is SGHTA and CDR2 FQGTGA. Written as DNA, the CDR3 is TGTGCCAGCAGCCGGGACGGGGATCAGCCCCAGCATTTT. Its protein is CASSRDGDQPQHF. Looking up the rest from reference TRBV7-3 and TRBJ1-5 gives the full variable domain: GAGVSQTPSNKVTEKGKYVELRCDPISGHTALYWYRQSLGQGPEFLIYFQGTGAADDSGLPNDRFFAVRPEGSVSTLKIQRTERGDSAVYLCASSRDGDQPQHFGDGTRLSIL.

The chain combines TRBV20-1 with TRBJ1-2, with D perhaps matching TRBD1 (6 bases). Germline-derived CDR1 and CDR2 are DFQATT and SNEGSKA (reference sequence). The length of the CDR3 is 11 residues. Written as DNA, the CDR3 is TGCTGCGGGGGGGCGAACTATGGCTACACCTTC. Amino acid sequence: CCGGANYGYTF.

The chain joins TRBV29-1 to TRBJ1-2, with 7 positions matching TRBD1. V lost 3 bases and J lost 8; bases outside the gene matches: 12. The CDR3 loop spans 14 amino acids. Germline CDR1 and CDR2: SQVTM and ANQGSEA. CDR3 amino acids: CSVDEAFWGQGYTF. DNA of the CDR3: TGCAGCGTTGATGAGGCCTTTTGGGGACAGGGCTACACCTTC.